Listed below are T cell receptor beta chains from one sample, sequenced in a study of regulatory T cells in long-lasting Graves disease. A single record per CDR3 protein comes from TCRdb applying MiXCR to the multiplex PCR reads. The sample has about 540,000 distinct CDR3 sequences; roughly 13% are singletons. The sample was also linked to a second study, of T cells in Graves' hyperthyroidism and ophthalmopathy.

The source was peripheral blood mononuclear cells (PBMCs), collected at new diagnosis, from a patient treated with antithyroid drugs. The receptor set was obtained from a man aged 25 to 45 with Graves disease. CDR3s include the opening cysteine and the closing phenylalanine or tryptophan. Fields, in order: V gene, D gene, clone size, J gene, CDR3 protein, CDR3 DNA. The D gene is left open where the match is weak. Clone size is shown for a subset of rows, as once, few, many or a class of expanded clone.

TRBV30	TRBD2	many	TRBJ2-2	CAWVYSGRTYTGELFF	TGTGCCTGGGTCTATAGCGGGAGGACCTACACCGGGGAGCTGTTTTTT
TRBV28	TRBD1	many	TRBJ2-4	CASSLWTGLHKNIQYF	TGTGCCAGCAGTCTCTGGACAGGACTCCACAAAAACATTCAGTACTTC
TRBV20-1	TRBD2	many	TRBJ2-7	CSARMGLAGGEQYF	TGCAGTGCTAGAATGGGACTAGCGGGAGGCGAGCAGTACTTC
TRBV20-1	TRBD2	-	TRBJ2-1	CSARTSGRGYNEQFF	TGCAGTGCTAGGACTAGCGGGAGGGGTTACAATGAGCAGTTCTTC
TRBV29-1	-	many	TRBJ2-3	CSVSGPNSDTQYF	TGCAGCGTTTCCGGGCCGAACTCCGATACGCAGTATTTT
TRBV20-1	-	many	TRBJ2-1	CSATSGVSNEQFF	TGCAGTGCTACCTCGGGAGTCTCAAATGAGCAGTTCTTC
TRBV12-3/TRBV12-4	TRBD2	many	TRBJ2-5	CASTSGLAKAETQYF	TGTGCCAGCACCTCCGGACTAGCGAAGGCGGAGACCCAGTACTTC
TRBV12-5	-	few	TRBJ2-1	CASGFKNNEQFF	TGTGCTAGTGGTTTTAAGAACAATGAGCAGTTCTTC
TRBV20-1	-	many	TRBJ2-7	CSAWGQRSAEQYF	TGCAGTGCTTGGGGGCAGAGGAGTGCCGAGCAGTACTTC
TRBV30	-	many	TRBJ2-1	CAWSVVTYNEQFF	TGTGCCTGGAGTGTAGTGACCTACAATGAGCAGTTCTTC
TRBV19	-	many	TRBJ1-1	CASSNGHTEAFF	TGTGCCAGTAGTAACGGGCACACTGAAGCTTTCTTT
TRBV18	TRBD1	-	TRBJ2-5	CASSPGQGQNLQETQYF	TGTGCCAGCTCACCTGGACAGGGACAGAACCTCCAAGAGACCCAGTACTTC
TRBV7-2	-	many	TRBJ2-5	CASSPRTVKETQYF	TGTGCCAGCAGCCCGCGGACGGTGAAAGAGACCCAGTACTTC
TRBV12-3/TRBV12-4	TRBD2	many	TRBJ2-2	CASSLAGGRATGELFF	TGTGCCAGCAGTTTAGCTGGCGGGAGGGCCACCGGGGAGCTGTTTTTT
TRBV24-1	TRBD2	many	TRBJ2-1	CATSAGTSGDVNEQFF	TGTGCCACCAGTGCCGGGACTAGCGGGGATGTCAATGAGCAGTTCTTC
TRBV2	-	many	TRBJ1-1	CASSEAMLGAFF	TGTGCCAGCAGTGAAGCGATGTTGGGAGCTTTCTTT
TRBV4-1	TRBD2	-	TRBJ2-1	CASSQDSLAGGSQWEQFF	TGCGCCAGCAGCCAAGATAGTCTAGCGGGAGGGTCCCAATGGGAGCAGTTCTTC
TRBV6-4	-	few	TRBJ1-6	CASSRQAGDPLHF	TGTGCCAGCAGTAGACAGGCGGGAGATCCCCTCCACTTT
TRBV30	TRBD2	many	TRBJ2-7	CAWRETSGSSYEQYF	TGTGCCTGGAGGGAAACTAGCGGGAGCTCCTACGAGCAGTACTTC
TRBV15	-	many	TRBJ2-1	CATSSSPRGYNEQFF	TGTGCCACCAGCAGCTCTCCCCGGGGCTACAATGAGCAGTTCTTC
TRBV6-1	TRBD2	many	TRBJ2-2	CASGGERESNTGELFF	TGTGCCAGCGGCGGGGAGCGGGAGTCCAACACCGGGGAGCTGTTTTTT
TRBV11-2	TRBD2	many	TRBJ2-5	CASSAGTSGGQTQYF	TGTGCCAGCAGCGCCGGGACTAGCGGGGGGCAGACCCAGTACTTC
TRBV12-3/TRBV12-4	-	few	TRBJ2-3	CANSFFYTDTQYF	TGTGCCAACAGTTTTTTCTACACAGATACGCAGTATTTT
TRBV5-8	-	-	TRBJ2-5	CASSVGAGTIQETQYF	TGTGCCAGCAGTGTGGGGGCAGGGACAATTCAAGAGACCCAGTACTTC
TRBV29-1	-	few	TRBJ1-2	CSVEDRRQGWGYTF	TGCAGCGTTGAAGATAGGAGGCAGGGGTGGGGCTACACCTTC